The 6 T cell receptor beta chains below were found in one sample sequenced in a study of neoadjuvant nivolumab and ipilimumab in lung cancer. Sequencing was performed with immunoSEQ multiplex PCR; in TCRdb, only in-frame clones are kept and a portion is missing. The top ten hold more than 20% of the sample, which has roughly 23,000 clones, less than 85% seen once. The sequencing used peripheral blood, collected before neoadjuvant nivolumab, alone or with ipilimumab. The receptors here all came from an adult with non-small cell lung cancer.

The chain recombines TRBV7-9 with TRBJ1-1; D might be TRBD1 (5 bases). V was clipped by 9 bases and J by 1 base, with 18 bases between them. Germline assignment: CDR1 SEHNR and CDR2 FQNEAQ (reference sequence). CDR3 size: 15 residues. This chain's CDR3 is CASPPNGAGNTEAFF. The CDR3 nucleotides read TGTGCCAGTCCTCCCAACGGGGCTGGGAACACTGAAGCTTTCTTT.

V and J are TRBV4-2 and TRBJ2-7; D unresolved. This CDR3 comprises 11 residues. Germline CDR1 reads LGHNA; CDR2 reads YNFKEQ. Trimming shortened V by 4 bases and J by 4 bases, and 5 bases separated the two germline ends. DNA of the CDR3: TGTGCCAGCAGCCTCGGGTACGAGCAGTACTTC. This translates into CASSLGYEQYF.

The chain employs TRBV7-9 and TRBJ2-1; D remains ambiguous. CDR3 length equals 11 residues. With 4 bases removed from V and 4 bases from J, the gap between germline ends came to 2 bases. Per germline, CDR1 SEHNR and CDR2 FQNEAQ (reference sequence). DNA of the CDR3: TGTGCCAGCAGCTATTACAATGAGCAGTTCTTC. Amino acids: CASSYYNEQFF. Full variable domain (rest looked up from reference TRBV7-9 and TRBJ2-1): DTGVSQNPRHKITKRGQNVTFRCDPISEHNRLYWYRQTLGQGPEFLTYFQNEAQLEKSRLLSDRFSAERPKGSFSTLEIQRTEQGDSAMYLCASSYYNEQFFGPGTRLTVL.

The V gene is TRBV7-9, the J gene TRBJ2-5, with D unresolved. Trimming removed 1 base from V and 8 bases from J, with 14 bases in between. The CDR3 spans 14 residues. Germline CDR1 is SEHNR and CDR2 is FQNEAQ (reference sequence). The CDR3 spells CASSLVSGAETQYF. CDR3 DNA: TGTGCCAGCAGCTTAGTCAGTGGCGCCGAAACCCAGTACTTC.

This chain links TRBV7-2 with TRBJ2-7; D uncertain. The CDR3 loop spans 13 amino acids. Trimming pared 1 base from V and 3 bases from J, leaving 7 bases between. Germline V CDR1 and CDR2: SGHTA, FQGNSA. The CDR3 sequence is CASSLGPSYEQYF. The CDR3 DNA reads as TGTGCCAGCAGCTTAGGACCCAGCTACGAGCAGTACTTC.

This chain links TRBV7-2 with TRBJ2-1, with TRBD2 matching 7 bases. The germline V gene encodes CDR1 SGHTA and CDR2 FQGNSA. The CDR3 runs 15 residues. After removal of 4 bases from V and 4 bases from J, the junction contained 7 bases not matched to a gene. CDR3 in amino acids: CASSSRGTTYNEQFF. CDR3 coding DNA: TGTGCCAGCAGCTCACGGGGGACTACATACAATGAGCAGTTCTTC. The full variable domain, in which reference TRBV7-2 and TRBJ2-1 provide the parts outside the CDR3, is GAGVSQSPSNKVTEKGKDVELRCDPISGHTALYWYRQSLGQGLEFLIYFQGNSAPDKSGLPSDRFSAERTGGSVSTLTIQRTQQEDSAVYLCASSSRGTTYNEQFFGPGTRLTVL.